These 3 T cell receptor beta chains originate from one sample sequenced in a study of T-cell reconstitution after alpha-beta-depleted transplantation in children. The library targeted TCRbeta and was prepared with unique molecular identifiers. TCRdb recomputed calls from the PCR reads with MiXCR, one row per CDR3 protein. The table has 500,000 or so distinct CDR3 sequences, about 33% seen once. The sample was PBMCs from the stem cell graft donor, taken from the stem cell graft. The receptors were gathered from a human donor who donated a stem cell graft to a child with aplastic anemia.

The gene calls are TRBV5-1 and TRBJ2-7; D may be TRBD2 (5 bases). Germline V gene data show CDR1 as SGHRS and CDR2 as YFSETQ. Deletions cut 1 base from V and 4 bases from J, with 15 bases between. This CDR3 has 15 amino acids. Here the CDR3 reads CASSLSFPGIYEQYF. In DNA, the CDR3 is TGCGCCAGCAGCTTGTCTTTTCCGGGAATTTACGAGCAGTACTTC.

The V and J genes are TRBV12-3 or TRBV12-4 and TRBJ1-3, with TRBD1 matching 9 bases. V was pared by 7 bases and J by 0 bases, with 7 bases of the junction left unmatched. This CDR3 contains 16 residues. CDR3 protein: CASTGGQGYSGNTIYF. CDR3 DNA sequence: TGTGCCAGCACCGGGGGACAGGGTTACTCTGGAAACACCATATATTTT.

V and J are TRBV29-1 and TRBJ2-2; a weak D match, TRBD1 (6 bases). Between the trimmed V and J ends, which lost 5 bases and 0 bases, there was a span of 10 bases. Germline values: CDR1 SQVTM, CDR2 ANQGSEA. CDR3 length: 14 amino acids. The DNA of the CDR3 is TGCAGCGTTAAGACAGGCGCGAACACCGGGGAGCTGTTTTTT. Protein sequence: CSVKTGANTGELFF.